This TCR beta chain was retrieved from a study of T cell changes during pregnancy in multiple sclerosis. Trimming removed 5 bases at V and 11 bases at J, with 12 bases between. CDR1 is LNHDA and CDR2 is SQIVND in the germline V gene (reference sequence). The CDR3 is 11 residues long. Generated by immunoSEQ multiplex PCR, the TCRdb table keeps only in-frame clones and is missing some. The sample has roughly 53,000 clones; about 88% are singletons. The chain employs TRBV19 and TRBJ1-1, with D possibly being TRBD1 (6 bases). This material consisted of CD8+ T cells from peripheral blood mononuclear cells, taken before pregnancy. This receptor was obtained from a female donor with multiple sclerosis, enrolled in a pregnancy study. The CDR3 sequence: CASSLKGDAFF. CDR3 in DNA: TGTGCCAGTAGTTTAAAGGGGGACGCTTTCTTT.